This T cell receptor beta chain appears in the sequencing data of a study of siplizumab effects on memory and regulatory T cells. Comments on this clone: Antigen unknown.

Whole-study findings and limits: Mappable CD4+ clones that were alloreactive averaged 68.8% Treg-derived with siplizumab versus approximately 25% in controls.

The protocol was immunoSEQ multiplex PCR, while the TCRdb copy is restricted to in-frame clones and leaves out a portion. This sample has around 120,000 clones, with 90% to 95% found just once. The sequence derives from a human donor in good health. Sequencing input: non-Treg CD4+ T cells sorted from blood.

The CDR3 region has the DNA TGCGCCAGCAGCTCTCCCTCTAGCGGGGGGTTCCCCAATGAGCAGTTCTTC. Translated, it gives CASSSPSSGGFPNEQFF. The chain joins TRBV5-1 to TRBJ2-1; TRBD2 matches at 11 bases. This CDR3 is 17 amino acids long. Germline trimming cut 3 bases from V and 6 bases from J; bases unmatched to any gene: 11. Germline CDR1 is SGHRS and CDR2 is YFSETQ.